The TCR beta chain described here comes from a study of cytomegalovirus exposure and HLA in healthy donors. General study findings and limits: By a later analysis, the bulk of CMV-associated TCR beta chains appeared HLA-restricted.

Both 60 Vbeta primers and 13 Jbeta primers went into the PCR. Profiling relied on immunoSEQ multiplex PCR, and the TCRdb table lists in-frame clones only, not all of them. The sample holds 150,000 to 200,000 clones, about 85% seen once. The CDR3 has 13 amino acids. Germline V gene data show CDR1 as SEHNR and CDR2 as FQNEAQ (reference sequence). Trimming pared 1 base from V and 3 bases from J, leaving 6 bases between. This clone was observed a few times. Its antigen is currently unknown. The sequenced sample was PBMCs. The clonotype originates from a man younger than 40 in good health and CMV-seropositive. The V call is TRBV7-9, the J call TRBJ1-2; D is unclear. The CDR3 DNA is TGTGCCAGCAGCTTAGGAGCTGACTATGGCTACACCTTC. Encoded protein: CASSLGADYGYTF. The variable domain in full, completed from reference TRBV7-9 and TRBJ1-2, reads DTGVSQNPRHKITKRGQNVTFRCDPISEHNRLYWYRQTLGQGPEFLTYFQNEAQLEKSRLLSDRFSAERPKGSFSTLEIQRTEQGDSAMYLCASSLGADYGYTFGSGTRLTVV.